This T cell receptor beta chain was sequenced in a study of blood T cells in healthy people across ages. As to this clonotype: What it binds is unknown.

The study, taken as a whole, reports: While age rose, TCR beta diversity per million T cells dropped in a roughly linear way.

The V and J ends lost 4 bases and 3 bases respectively, with 16 bases between them. This CDR3 has 16 residues. The germline V gene has CDR1 MDHEN and CDR2 SYDVKM. A second roughly 6 to 12 cycle PCR used barcoded and J-beta primers. Each CDR3 protein is one row after TCRdb ran MiXCR on the 5' RACE reads. The table includes some 710,000 distinct CDR3 sequences, about 20% detected once. The sequencing sample was made of blood. This receptor was obtained from a man between 65 and 85 years old in good health. V usage is TRBV28 and J usage is TRBJ1-3; D uncertain. The CDR3 DNA sequence: TGTGCCAGCAGTTCCCCCCACGCGGGAAATGGAAACACCATATATTTT. Translating gives CASSSPHAGNGNTIYF.